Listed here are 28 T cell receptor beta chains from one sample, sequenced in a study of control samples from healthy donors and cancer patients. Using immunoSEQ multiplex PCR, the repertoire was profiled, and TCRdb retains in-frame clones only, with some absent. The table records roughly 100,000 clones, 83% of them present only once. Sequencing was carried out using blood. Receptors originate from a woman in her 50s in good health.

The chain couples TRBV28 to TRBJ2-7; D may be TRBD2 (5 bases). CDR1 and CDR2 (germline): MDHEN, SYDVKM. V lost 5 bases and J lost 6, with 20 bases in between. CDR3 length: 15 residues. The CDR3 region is CASSQFYDYPGEQYF. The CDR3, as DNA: TGTGCCAGCAGTCAATTTTACGACTACCCCGGCGAGCAGTACTTC.

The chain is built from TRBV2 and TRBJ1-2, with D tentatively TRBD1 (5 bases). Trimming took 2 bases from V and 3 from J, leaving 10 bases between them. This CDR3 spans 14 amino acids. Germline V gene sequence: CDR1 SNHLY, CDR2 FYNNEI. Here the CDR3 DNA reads TGTGCCAGCAGTGAATTGGGGACGGACTATGGCTACACCTTC. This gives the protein CASSELGTDYGYTF.

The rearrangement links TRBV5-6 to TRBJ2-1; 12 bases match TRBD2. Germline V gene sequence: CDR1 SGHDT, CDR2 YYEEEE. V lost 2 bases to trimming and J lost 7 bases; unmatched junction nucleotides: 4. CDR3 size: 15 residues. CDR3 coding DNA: TGTGCCAGCAGCTTTCCGACTAGCGGGAGTAATGAGCAGTTCTTC. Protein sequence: CASSFPTSGSNEQFF.

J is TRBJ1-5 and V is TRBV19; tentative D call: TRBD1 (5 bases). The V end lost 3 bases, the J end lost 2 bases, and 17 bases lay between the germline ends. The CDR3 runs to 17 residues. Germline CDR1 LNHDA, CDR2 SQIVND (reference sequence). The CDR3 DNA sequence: TGTGCCAGTAGTATGTGGGGCAGCGAACGAGGCAATCAGCCCCAGCATTTT. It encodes CASSMWGSERGNQPQHF.

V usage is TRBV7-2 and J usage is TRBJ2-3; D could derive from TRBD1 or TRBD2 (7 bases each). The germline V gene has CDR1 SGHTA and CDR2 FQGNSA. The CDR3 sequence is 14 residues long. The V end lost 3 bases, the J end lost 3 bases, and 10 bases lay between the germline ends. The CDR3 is CASSFQGGTDTQYF. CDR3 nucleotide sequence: TGTGCCAGCAGCTTCCAGGGGGGGACAGATACGCAGTATTTT. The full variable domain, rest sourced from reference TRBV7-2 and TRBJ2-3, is GAGVSQSPSNKVTEKGKDVELRCDPISGHTALYWYRQSLGQGLEFLIYFQGNSAPDKSGLPSDRFSAERTGGSVSTLTIQRTQQEDSAVYLCASSFQGGTDTQYFGPGTRLTVL.

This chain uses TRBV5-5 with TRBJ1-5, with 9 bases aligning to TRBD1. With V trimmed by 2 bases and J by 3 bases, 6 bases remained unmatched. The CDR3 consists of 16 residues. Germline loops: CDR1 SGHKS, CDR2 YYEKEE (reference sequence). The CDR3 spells CASSFTGTGHNQPQHF. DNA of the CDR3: TGTGCCAGCAGCTTTACCGGGACAGGGCACAATCAGCCCCAGCATTTT.

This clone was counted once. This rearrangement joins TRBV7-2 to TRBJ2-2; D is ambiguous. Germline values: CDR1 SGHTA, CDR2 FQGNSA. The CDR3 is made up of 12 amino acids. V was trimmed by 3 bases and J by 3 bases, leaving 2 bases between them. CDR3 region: CASSFDTGELFF. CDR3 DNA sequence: TGTGCCAGCAGCTTTGACACCGGGGAGCTGTTTTTT.

CDR3: CASSQDPGHSTGEKLFF. The CDR3 DNA is TGTGCCAGCAGCCAAGATCCGGGACACTCCACAGGGGAAAAACTGTTTTTT. V and J are TRBV4-2 and TRBJ1-4; TRBD1 might be the D (6 bases). Germline V gene lookup returns CDR1 LGHNA and CDR2 YNFKEQ. The CDR3 extends over 17 amino acids. V was trimmed by 0 bases and J by 8 bases, leaving 19 bases between them.

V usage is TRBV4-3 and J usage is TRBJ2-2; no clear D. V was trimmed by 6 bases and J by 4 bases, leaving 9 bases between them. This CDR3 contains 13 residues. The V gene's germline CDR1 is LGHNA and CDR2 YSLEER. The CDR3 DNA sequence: TGCGCCAGCAGAGACGGACGCACCGGGGAGCTGTTTTTT. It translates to CASRDGRTGELFF.

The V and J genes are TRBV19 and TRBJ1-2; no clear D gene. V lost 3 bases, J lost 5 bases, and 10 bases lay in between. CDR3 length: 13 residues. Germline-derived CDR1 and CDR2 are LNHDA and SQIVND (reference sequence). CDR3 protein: CASSIEARYGYTF. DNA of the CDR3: TGTGCCAGTAGTATCGAGGCACGTTATGGCTACACCTTC.

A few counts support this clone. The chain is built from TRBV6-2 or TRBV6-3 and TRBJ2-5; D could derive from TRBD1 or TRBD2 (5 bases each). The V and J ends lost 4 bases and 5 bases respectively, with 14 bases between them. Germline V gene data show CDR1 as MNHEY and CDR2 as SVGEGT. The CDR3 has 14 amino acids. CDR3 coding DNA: TGTGCCAGCAGTTCGTGGGGGATTAGCGAGACCCAGTACTTC. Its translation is CASSSWGISETQYF.

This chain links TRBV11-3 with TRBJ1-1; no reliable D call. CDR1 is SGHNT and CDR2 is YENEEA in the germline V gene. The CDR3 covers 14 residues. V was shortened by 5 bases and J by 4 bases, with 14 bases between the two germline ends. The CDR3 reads CASSQRAASTEAFF. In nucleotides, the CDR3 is TGTGCCAGCAGCCAGAGGGCAGCGAGCACTGAAGCTTTCTTT.

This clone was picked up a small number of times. The CDR3 bases are TGTGCCAGCAGCCCGACAGGGCAAAACACCATATATTTT. This codes for CASSPTGQNTIYF. The chain joins TRBV11-2 to TRBJ1-3; 7 nucleotides match TRBD1. This CDR3 has 13 residues. V dropped 5 bases and J dropped 6; count of bases not matched to a gene: 4. CDR1 SGHAT and CDR2 FQNNGV come from the germline V gene.

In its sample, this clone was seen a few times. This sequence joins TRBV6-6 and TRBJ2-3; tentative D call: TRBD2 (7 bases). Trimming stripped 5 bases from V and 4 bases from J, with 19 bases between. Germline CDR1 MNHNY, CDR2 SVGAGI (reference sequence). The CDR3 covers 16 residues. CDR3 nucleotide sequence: TGTGCCAGCAGTCCAAGGGGGGGGCGGGACGCAGATACGCAGTATTTT. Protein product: CASSPRGGRDADTQYF.

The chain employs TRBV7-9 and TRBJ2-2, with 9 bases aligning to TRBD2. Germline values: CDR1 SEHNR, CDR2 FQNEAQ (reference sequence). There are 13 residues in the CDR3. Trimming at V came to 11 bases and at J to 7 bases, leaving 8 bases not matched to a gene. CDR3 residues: CAVIAGADGELFF. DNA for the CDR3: TGTGCCGTTATAGCGGGAGCTGACGGGGAGCTGTTTTTT. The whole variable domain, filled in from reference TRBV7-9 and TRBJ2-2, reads DTGVSQNPRHKITKRGQNVTFRCDPISEHNRLYWYRQTLGQGPEFLTYFQNEAQLEKSRLLSDRFSAERPKGSFSTLEIQRTEQGDSAMYLCAVIAGADGELFFGEGSRLTVL.

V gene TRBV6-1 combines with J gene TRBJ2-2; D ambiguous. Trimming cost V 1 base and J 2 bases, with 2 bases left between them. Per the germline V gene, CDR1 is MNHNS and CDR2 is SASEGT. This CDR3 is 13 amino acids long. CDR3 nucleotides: TGTGCCAGCAGTGAAGACAACACCGGGGAGCTGTTTTTT. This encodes CASSEDNTGELFF.

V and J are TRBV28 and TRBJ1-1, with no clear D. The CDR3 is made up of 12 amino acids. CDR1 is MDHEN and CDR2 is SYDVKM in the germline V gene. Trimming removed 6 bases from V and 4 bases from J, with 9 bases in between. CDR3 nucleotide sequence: TGTGCCAGCAGAGTCGGGAGCACTGAAGCTTTCTTT. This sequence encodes CASRVGSTEAFF. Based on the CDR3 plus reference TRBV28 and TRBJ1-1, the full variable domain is DVKVTQSSRYLVKRTGEKVFLECVQDMDHENMFWYRQDPGLGLRLIYFSYDVKMKEKGDIPEGYSVSREKKERFSLILESASTNQTSMYLCASRVGSTEAFFGQGTRLTVV.

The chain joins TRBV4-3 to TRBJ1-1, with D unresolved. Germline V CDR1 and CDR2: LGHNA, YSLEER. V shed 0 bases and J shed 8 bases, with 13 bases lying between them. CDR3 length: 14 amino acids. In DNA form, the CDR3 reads TGCGCCAGCAGCCAAGATCCCGGGGAACCCGAAGCTTTCTTT. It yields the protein CASSQDPGEPEAFF.

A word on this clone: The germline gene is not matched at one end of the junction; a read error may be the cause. The CDR3 loop is CASSLGQNSGELFF. For the CDR3, the DNA is TGTGCCAGCAGCTTAGGACAGAACTCCGGGGAGCTGTTTTTT. The rearrangement links TRBV7-9 to TRBJ2-2, with D perhaps TRBD1 (5 bases). CDR1 SEHNR and CDR2 FQNEAQ come from the germline V gene (reference sequence). The CDR3 is 14 residues long.

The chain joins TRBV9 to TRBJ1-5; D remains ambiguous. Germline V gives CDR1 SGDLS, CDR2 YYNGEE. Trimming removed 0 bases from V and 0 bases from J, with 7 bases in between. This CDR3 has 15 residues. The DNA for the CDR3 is TGTGCCAGCAGCGTAGGAGGATATAGCAATCAGCCCCAGCATTTT. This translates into CASSVGGYSNQPQHF.

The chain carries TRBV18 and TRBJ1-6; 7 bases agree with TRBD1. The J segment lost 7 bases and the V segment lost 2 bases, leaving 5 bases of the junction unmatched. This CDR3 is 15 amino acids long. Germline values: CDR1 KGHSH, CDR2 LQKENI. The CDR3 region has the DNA TGTGCCAGCTCACCAGGGACAGTCCAGAATTCACCCCTCCACTTT. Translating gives CASSPGTVQNSPLHF.

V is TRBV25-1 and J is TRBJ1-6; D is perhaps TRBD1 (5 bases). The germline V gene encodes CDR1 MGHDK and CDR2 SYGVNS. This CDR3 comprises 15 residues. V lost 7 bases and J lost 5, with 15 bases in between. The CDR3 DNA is TGTGCCAGCAAGGAAGCAGGGCGGGATAATTCACCCCTCCACTTT. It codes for CASKEAGRDNSPLHF.

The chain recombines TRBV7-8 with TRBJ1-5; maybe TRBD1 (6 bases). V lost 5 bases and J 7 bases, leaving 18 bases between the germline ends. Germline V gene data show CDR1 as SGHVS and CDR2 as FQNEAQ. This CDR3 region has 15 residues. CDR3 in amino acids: CASSPRWGAGQPQHF. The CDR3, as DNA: TGTGCCAGCAGCCCGAGGTGGGGGGCAGGGCAGCCCCAGCATTTT.

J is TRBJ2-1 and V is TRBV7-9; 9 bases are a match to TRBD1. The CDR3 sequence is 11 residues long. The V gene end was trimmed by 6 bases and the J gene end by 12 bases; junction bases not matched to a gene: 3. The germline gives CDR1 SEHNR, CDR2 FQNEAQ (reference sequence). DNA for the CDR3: TGTGCCAGCAGGGGACAGGGTCCGCAGTTCTTC. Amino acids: CASRGQGPQFF.

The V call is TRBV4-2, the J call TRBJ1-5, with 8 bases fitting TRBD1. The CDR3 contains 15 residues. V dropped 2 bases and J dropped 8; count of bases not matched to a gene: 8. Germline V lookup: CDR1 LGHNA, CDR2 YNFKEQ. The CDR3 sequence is CASSQTRTGIEPQHF. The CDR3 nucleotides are TGTGCCAGCAGCCAAACGAGGACAGGGATTGAGCCCCAGCATTTT.

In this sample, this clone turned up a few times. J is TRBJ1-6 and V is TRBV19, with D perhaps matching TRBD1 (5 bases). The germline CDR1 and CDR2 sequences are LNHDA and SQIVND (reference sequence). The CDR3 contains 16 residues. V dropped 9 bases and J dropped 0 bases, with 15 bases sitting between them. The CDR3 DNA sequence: TGTGCCAGCGGCCGGGGCAGGAGCTCCTATAATTCACCCCTCCACTTT. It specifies CASGRGRSSYNSPLHF. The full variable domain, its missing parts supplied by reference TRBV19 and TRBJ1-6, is DGGITQSPKYLFRKEGQNVTLSCEQNLNHDAMYWYRQDPGQGLRLIYYSQIVNDFQKGDIAEGYSVSREKKESFPLTVTSAQKNPTAFYLCASGRGRSSYNSPLHFGNGTRLTVT.

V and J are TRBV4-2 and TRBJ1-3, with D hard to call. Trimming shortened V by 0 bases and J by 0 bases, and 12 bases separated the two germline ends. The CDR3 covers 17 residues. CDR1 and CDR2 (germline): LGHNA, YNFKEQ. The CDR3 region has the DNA TGTGCCAGCAGCCAAGAAGGGCGCGTTTACTCTGGAAACACCATATATTTT. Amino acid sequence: CASSQEGRVYSGNTIYF.

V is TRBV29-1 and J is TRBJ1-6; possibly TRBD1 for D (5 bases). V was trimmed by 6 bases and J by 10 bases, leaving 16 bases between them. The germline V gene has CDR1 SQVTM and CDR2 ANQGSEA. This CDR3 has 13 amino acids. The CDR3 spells CSVGVAVGSPLHF. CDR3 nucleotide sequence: TGCAGCGTAGGGGTGGCAGTTGGGTCACCCCTCCACTTT.